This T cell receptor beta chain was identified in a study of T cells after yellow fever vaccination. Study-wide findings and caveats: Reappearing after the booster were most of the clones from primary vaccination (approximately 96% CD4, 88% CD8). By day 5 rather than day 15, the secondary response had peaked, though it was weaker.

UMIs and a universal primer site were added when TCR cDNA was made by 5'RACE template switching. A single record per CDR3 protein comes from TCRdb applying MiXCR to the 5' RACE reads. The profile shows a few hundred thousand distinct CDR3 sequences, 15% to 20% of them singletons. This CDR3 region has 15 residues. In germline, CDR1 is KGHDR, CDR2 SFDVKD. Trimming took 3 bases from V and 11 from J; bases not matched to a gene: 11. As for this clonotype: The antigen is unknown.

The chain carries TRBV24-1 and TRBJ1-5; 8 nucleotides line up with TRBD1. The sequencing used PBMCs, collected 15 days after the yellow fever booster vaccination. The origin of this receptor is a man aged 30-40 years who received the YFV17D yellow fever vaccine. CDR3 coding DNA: TGTGCCACCAGTGATGCGGGGACAGGAAAAGGGGCCCAGCATTTT. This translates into CATSDAGTGKGAQHF.